The T cell receptor (beta chain) under discussion was sequenced for a study of T cell responses to AZD1222 COVID-19 vaccine. Regarding the study as a whole: No repertoire was sampled before or during the peak T cell response, only after it. When two AZD1222 doses had been given, Spike-specific TCR breadth and depth rose.

Germline-derived CDR1 and CDR2 are MNHNY and SVGAGI (reference sequence). Unmatched junction bases numbered 7, after V lost 6 bases and J lost 4 bases. CDR3 length: 14 amino acids. Profiled with immunoSEQ multiplex PCR; TCRdb holds only in-frame clones, not every one. The sample gives 120,000 or so clones, 75% to 95% of which show up once; approximately 7.9% is in the top ten. About this clone itself: What it binds is not known.

The gene calls are TRBV6-6 and TRBJ1-1, with 8 bases matching TRBD1. The receptor was isolated from an adult in good health. The starting material was peripheral blood, obtained on day 0 of AZD1222 vaccination. The CDR3 here is CASRGQEVATEAFF. Written as DNA, the CDR3 is TGTGCCAGCAGGGGACAGGAGGTGGCCACTGAAGCTTTCTTT.